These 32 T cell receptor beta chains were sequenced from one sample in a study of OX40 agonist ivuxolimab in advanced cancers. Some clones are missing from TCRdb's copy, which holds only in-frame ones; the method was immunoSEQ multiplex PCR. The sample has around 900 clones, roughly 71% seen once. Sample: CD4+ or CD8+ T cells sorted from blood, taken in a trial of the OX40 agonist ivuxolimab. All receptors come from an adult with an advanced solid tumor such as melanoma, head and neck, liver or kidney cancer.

The CDR3 coding sequence is TGCGCCAGCAGCTTGGCGCCTAGCGGCCTGAGCTCCTACAATGAGCAGTTCTTC. As protein: CASSLAPSGLSSYNEQFF. This rearrangement joins TRBV5-1 to TRBJ2-1; 7 bases line up with TRBD2. V lost 0 bases to trimming and J lost 0 bases; unmatched junction nucleotides: 9. Germline V gives CDR1 SGHRS, CDR2 YFSETQ. The CDR3 spans 18 residues.

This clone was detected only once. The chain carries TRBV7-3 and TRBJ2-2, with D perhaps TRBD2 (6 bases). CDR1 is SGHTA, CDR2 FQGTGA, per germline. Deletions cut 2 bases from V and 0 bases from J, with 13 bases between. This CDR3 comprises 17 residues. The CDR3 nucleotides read TGTGCCAGCAGCTTAGGCGGGACGGCCCCGAACACCGGGGAGCTGTTTTTT. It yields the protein CASSLGGTAPNTGELFF.

This CDR3 is CASSSERYTDTQYF. The CDR3 DNA reads TGTGCCAGCAGCTCTGAGAGGTACACAGATACGCAGTATTTT. The J gene is TRBJ2-3, the V gene TRBV4-2; D remains ambiguous. Trimming took off 5 bases at V and 2 bases at J, with 11 bases between the two ends. Germline V gives CDR1 LGHNA, CDR2 YNFKEQ. This CDR3 region has 14 residues.

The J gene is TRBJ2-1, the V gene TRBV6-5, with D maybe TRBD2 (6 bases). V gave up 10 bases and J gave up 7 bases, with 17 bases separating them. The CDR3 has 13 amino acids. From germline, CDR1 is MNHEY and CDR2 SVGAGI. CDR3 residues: CATWDLTGNEQFF. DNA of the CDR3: TGTGCCACTTGGGACTTGACCGGGAATGAGCAGTTCTTC.

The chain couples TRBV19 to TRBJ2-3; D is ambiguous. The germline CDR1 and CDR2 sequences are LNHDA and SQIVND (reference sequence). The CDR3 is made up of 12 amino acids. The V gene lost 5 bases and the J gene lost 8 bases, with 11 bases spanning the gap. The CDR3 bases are TGTGCCAGTAGTGCCGATATGGTTACGCAGTATTTT. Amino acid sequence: CASSADMVTQYF.

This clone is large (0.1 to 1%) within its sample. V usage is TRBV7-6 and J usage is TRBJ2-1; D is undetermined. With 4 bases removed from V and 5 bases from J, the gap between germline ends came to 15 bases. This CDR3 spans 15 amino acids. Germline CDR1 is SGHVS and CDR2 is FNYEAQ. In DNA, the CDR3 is TGTGCCAGCAGCTATATGGGCGGATTAAACAATGAGCAGTTCTTC. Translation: CASSYMGGLNNEQFF.

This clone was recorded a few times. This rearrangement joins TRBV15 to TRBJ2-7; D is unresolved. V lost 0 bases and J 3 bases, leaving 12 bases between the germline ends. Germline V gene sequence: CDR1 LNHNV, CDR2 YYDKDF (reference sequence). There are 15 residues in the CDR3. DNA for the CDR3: TGTGCCACCAGCAGAGATAGGGCGACGAGCTACGAGCAGTACTTC. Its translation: CATSRDRATSYEQYF.

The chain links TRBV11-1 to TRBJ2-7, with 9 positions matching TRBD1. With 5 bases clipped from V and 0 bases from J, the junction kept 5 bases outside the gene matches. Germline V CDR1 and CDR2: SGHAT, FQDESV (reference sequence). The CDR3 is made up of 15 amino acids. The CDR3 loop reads CASSPDRGISYEQYF. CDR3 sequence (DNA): TGTGCCAGCAGCCCCGACAGGGGGATCTCCTACGAGCAGTACTTC. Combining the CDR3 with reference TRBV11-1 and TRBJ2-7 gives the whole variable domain EAEVAQSPRYKITEKSQAVAFWCDPISGHATLYWYRQILGQGPELLVQFQDESVVDDSQLPKDRFSAERLKGVDSTLKIQPAELGDSAMYLCASSPDRGISYEQYFGPGTRLTVT.

This chain's CDR3 is CASSHEGFNQPQHF. CDR3 DNA: TGCGCCAGCAGCCACGAGGGTTTCAATCAGCCCCAGCATTTT. The rearrangement uses TRBV4-1 and TRBJ1-5; D unclear. CDR3 length: 14 residues. Germline V CDR1 and CDR2: MGHRA, YSYEKL. V dropped 3 bases and J dropped 3 bases, with 9 bases sitting between them.

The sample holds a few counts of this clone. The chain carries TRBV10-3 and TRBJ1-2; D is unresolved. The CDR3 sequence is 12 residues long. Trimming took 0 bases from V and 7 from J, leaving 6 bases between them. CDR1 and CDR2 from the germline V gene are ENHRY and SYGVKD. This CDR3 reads CAISESGFGYTF. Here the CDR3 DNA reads TGTGCCATCAGTGAGTCAGGGTTTGGCTACACCTTC.

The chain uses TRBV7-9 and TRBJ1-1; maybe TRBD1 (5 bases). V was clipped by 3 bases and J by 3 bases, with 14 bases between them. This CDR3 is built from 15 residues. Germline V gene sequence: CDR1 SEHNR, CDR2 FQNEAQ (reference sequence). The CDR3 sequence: CASSFLQGGDTEAFF. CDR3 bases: TGTGCCAGCAGCTTCCTTCAGGGAGGGGACACTGAAGCTTTCTTT.

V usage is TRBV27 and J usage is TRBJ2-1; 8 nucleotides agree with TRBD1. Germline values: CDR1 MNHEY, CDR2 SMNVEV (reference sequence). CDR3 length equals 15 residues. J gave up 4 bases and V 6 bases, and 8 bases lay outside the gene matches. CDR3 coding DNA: TGTGCCAGCAGCTTCCGGGACAGGCGTTACAATGAGCAGTTCTTC. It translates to CASSFRDRRYNEQFF.

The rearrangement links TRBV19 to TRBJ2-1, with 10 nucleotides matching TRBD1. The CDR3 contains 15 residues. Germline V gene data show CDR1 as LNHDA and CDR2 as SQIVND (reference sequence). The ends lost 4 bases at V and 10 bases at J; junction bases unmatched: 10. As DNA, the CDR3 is TGTGCCAGTAGTAAGGGACAGGGGTTTTTATTGGAGCAGTTCTTC. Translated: CASSKGQGFLLEQFF.

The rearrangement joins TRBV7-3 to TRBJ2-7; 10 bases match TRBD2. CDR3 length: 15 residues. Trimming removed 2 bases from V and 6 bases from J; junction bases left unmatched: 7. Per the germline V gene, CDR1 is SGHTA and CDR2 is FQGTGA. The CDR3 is CASSLGAGGYGEQYF. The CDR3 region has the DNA TGTGCCAGCAGCTTAGGAGCGGGAGGGTATGGCGAGCAGTACTTC. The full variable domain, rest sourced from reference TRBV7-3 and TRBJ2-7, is GAGVSQTPSNKVTEKGKYVELRCDPISGHTALYWYRQSLGQGPEFLIYFQGTGAADDSGLPNDRFFAVRPEGSVSTLKIQRTERGDSAVYLCASSLGAGGYGEQYFGPGTRLTVT.

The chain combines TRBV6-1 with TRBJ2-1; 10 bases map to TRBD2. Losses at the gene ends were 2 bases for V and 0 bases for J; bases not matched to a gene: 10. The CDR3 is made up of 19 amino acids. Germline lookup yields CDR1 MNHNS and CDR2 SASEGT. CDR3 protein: CASSEYRVGLADSYNEQFF. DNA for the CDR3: TGTGCCAGCAGTGAATACAGGGTCGGACTAGCGGACTCCTACAATGAGCAGTTCTTC.

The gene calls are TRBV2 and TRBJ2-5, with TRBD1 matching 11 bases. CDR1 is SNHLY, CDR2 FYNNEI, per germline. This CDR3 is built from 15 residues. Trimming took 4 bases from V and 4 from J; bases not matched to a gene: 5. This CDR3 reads CASSAPDRGRETQYF. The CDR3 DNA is TGTGCCAGCAGTGCCCCGGACAGGGGGCGAGAGACCCAGTACTTC.

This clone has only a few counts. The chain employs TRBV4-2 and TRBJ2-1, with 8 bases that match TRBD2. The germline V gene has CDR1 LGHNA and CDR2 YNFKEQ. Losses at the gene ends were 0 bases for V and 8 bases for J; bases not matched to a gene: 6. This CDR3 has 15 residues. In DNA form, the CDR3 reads TGTGCCAGCAGCCAAGAGGTGGGCGGGGGGTATGAGCAGTTCTTC. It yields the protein CASSQEVGGGYEQFF.

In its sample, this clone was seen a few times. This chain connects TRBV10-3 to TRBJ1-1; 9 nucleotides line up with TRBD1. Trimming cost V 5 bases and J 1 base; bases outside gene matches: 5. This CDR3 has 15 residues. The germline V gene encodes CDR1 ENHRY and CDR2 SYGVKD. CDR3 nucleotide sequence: TGTGCCATCAGTACACCGGGACAGGGGAACACTGAAGCTTTCTTT. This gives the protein CAISTPGQGNTEAFF.

CDR3 sequence: CASSQSRDGPSYEQYF. The DNA for the CDR3 is TGCGCCAGCAGCCAAAGCCGGGACGGCCCCTCCTACGAGCAGTACTTC. This chain uses TRBV4-1 with TRBJ2-7; TRBD1 or TRBD2 may be the D gene (5 bases each). The V and J ends lost 2 bases and 0 bases respectively, with 14 bases between them. Germline CDR1 is MGHRA and CDR2 is YSYEKL. CDR3 size: 16 residues.

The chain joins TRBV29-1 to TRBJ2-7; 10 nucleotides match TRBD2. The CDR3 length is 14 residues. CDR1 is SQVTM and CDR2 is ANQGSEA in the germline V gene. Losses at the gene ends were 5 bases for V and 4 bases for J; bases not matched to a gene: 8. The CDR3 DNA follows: TGCAGCGTTAAAGCAGCGGGAGGGAGGTACGAGCAGTACTTC. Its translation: CSVKAAGGRYEQYF.

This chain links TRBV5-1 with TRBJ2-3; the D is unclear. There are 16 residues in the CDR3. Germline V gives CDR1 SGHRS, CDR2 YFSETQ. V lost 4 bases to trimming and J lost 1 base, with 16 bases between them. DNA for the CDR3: TGCGCCAGCAGCGCCCTTGGACGGAGTGGCACAGATACGCAGTATTTT. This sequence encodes CASSALGRSGTDTQYF.

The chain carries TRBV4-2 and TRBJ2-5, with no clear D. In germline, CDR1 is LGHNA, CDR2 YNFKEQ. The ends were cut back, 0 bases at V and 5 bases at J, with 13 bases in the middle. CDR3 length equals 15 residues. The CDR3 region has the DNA TGTGCCAGCAGCCAAGATAAACTGGCTTACGAGACCCAGTACTTC. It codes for CASSQDKLAYETQYF.

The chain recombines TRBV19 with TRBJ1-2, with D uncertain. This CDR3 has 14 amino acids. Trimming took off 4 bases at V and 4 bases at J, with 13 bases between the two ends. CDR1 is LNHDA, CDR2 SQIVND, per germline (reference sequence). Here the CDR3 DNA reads TGTGCCAGTAGTACCCACGTAGTTTCCTATGGCTACACCTTC. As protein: CASSTHVVSYGYTF. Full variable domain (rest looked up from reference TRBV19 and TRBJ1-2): DGGITQSPKYLFRKEGQNVTLSCEQNLNHDAMYWYRQDPGQGLRLIYYSQIVNDFQKGDIAEGYSVSREKKESFPLTVTSAQKNPTAFYLCASSTHVVSYGYTFGSGTRLTVV.

The CDR3 is CASSLAGVYNEQFF. CDR3 nucleotides: TGTGCCAGCAGCTTAGCGGGGGTGTACAATGAGCAGTTCTTC. This chain uses TRBV7-2 with TRBJ2-1; the D gene could be TRBD1 or TRBD2 (5 bases each). The CDR3 extends over 14 amino acids. Trimming removed 0 bases from V and 4 bases from J, with 7 bases in between. Germline CDR1 is SGHTA and CDR2 is FQGNSA. Using reference TRBV7-2 and TRBJ2-1 for the parts outside the CDR3, the full variable domain is GAGVSQSPSNKVTEKGKDVELRCDPISGHTALYWYRQSLGQGLEFLIYFQGNSAPDKSGLPSDRFSAERTGGSVSTLTIQRTQQEDSAVYLCASSLAGVYNEQFFGPGTRLTVL.

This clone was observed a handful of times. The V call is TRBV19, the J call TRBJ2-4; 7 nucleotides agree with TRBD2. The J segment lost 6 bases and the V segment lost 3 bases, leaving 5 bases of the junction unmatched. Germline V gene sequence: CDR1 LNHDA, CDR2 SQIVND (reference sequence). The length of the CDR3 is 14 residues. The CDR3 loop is CASSIKWEGNIQYF. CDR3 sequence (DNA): TGTGCCAGTAGTATTAAGTGGGAGGGAAACATTCAGTACTTC.

CDR3 sequence (DNA): TGTGCCTCCCTCGGAGCTTTCTGGACCAATGAGCAGTTCTTC. It translates to CASLGAFWTNEQFF. J is TRBJ2-1 and V is TRBV7-9; no reliable D call. V lost 11 bases to trimming and J lost 6 bases, with 20 bases between them. The CDR3 runs to 14 residues. The germline gives CDR1 SEHNR, CDR2 FQNEAQ (reference sequence).

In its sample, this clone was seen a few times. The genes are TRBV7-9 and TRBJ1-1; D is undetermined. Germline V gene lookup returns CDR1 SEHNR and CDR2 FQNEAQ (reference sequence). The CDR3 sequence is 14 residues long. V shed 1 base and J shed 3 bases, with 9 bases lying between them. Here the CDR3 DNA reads TGTGCCAGCAGCTTAGATCGCAGCTACACTGAAGCTTTCTTT. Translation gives CASSLDRSYTEAFF.

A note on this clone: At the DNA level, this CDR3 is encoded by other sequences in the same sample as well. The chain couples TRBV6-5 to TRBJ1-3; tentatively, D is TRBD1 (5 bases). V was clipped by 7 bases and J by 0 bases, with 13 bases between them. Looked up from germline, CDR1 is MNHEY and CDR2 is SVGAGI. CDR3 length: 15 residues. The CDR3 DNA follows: TGTGCCAGCACAAGGGACCCCCTCTCTGGAAACACCATATATTTT. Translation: CASTRDPLSGNTIYF.

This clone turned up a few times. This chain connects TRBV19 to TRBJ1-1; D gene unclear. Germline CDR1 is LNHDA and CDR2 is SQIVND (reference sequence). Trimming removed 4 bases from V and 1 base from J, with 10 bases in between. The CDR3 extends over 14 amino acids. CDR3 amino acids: CASSTPSENTEAFF. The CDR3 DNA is TGTGCCAGTAGTACCCCCAGTGAGAACACTGAAGCTTTCTTT.

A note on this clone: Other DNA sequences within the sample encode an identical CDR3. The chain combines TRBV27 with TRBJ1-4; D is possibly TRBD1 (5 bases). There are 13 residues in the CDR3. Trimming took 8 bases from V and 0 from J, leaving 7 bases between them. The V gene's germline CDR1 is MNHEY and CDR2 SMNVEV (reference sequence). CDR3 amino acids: CASQGTTNEKLFF. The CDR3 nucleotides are TGTGCCAGCCAGGGCACAACTAATGAAAAACTGTTTTTT.

The CDR3 spells CASSVKPDGKTYGYTF. In nucleotides, the CDR3 is TGTGCCAGCAGCGTTAAACCAGACGGAAAGACCTATGGCTACACCTTC. This rearrangement joins TRBV7-2 to TRBJ1-2; no firm D call. CDR3 length equals 16 residues. V was shortened by 5 bases and J by 4 bases, with 20 bases between the two germline ends. Germline CDR1 is SGHTA and CDR2 is FQGNSA.

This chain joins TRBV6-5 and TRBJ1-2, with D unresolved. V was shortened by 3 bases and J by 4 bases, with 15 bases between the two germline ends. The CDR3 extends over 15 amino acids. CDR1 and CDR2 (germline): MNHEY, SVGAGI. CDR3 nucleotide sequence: TGTGCCAGCAGTTATGCCCCTACATGGGGCTATGGCTACACCTTC. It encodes CASSYAPTWGYGYTF.